This TCR beta chain was documented in a study of blood T cell repertoires in COVID-19. Overall study: Sites in the United States, Italy and Spain provided acute and convalescent COVID-19 samples. Sources were T cells, B-cell-depleted T cells, or PBMCs; the material itself was cDNA or gDNA.

Per the authors' pipeline: Amplification from reference gene primers served as the basis for estimated nucleated cell counts. TCRdb's copy holds only in-frame clones and misses some; the assay was immunoSEQ multiplex PCR. Clone size and V and J calls were adopted from that table, with D and trimming inferred from the DNA. The table has roughly 220,000 clones, roughly 85% seen once. Germline assignment: CDR1 SEHNR and CDR2 FQNEAQ (reference sequence). The CDR3 spans 16 residues. Trimming removed 1 base from V and 4 bases from J; junction bases left unmatched: 9. Sequencing used peripheral blood. This chain uses TRBV7-9 with TRBJ2-7; 8 positions agree with TRBD1. This receptor was taken from a man in his fifties or sixties who had recovered from COVID-19. The CDR3 region is CASSLVQGTGPYEQYF. The CDR3 region has the DNA TGTGCCAGCAGCTTAGTACAGGGGACAGGCCCTTACGAGCAGTACTTC. The full variable domain, in which reference TRBV7-9 and TRBJ2-7 provide the parts outside the CDR3, is DTGVSQNPRHKITKRGQNVTFRCDPISEHNRLYWYRQTLGQGPEFLTYFQNEAQLEKSRLLSDRFSAERPKGSFSTLEIQRTEQGDSAMYLCASSLVQGTGPYEQYFGPGTRLTVT.